This entry features one T cell receptor (beta chain) sequence. What it binds is not known. This sample was included in a study of OX40 agonist ivuxolimab in advanced cancers. Study information: Ivuxolimab is an agonistic anti-OX40 (CD134) antibody, and patients were treated with it. All patients had ivuxolimab intravenously every 2 weeks at 0.01 to 10 mg/kg.

Blood got drawn at baseline, again on cycle 4 day 1, and then on cycle 7 day 1. Study-wide results and limits: There were also nonresponders showing low normalized T-cell clonal expansion.

Only in-frame clones appear in the TCRdb table, and some are missing; sequencing was by immunoSEQ multiplex PCR. The data contain fewer than 90,000 clones, around 90% of them singletons. From germline, CDR1 is SGHAT and CDR2 FQNNGV. The CDR3 contains 14 residues. Trimming removed 2 bases at V and 6 bases at J, with 14 bases between. V gene TRBV11-2 combines with J gene TRBJ2-7; D possibly corresponds to TRBD1 (6 bases). This material consisted of CD4+ or CD8+ T cells sorted from blood, taken in a trial of the OX40 agonist ivuxolimab. The receptor was derived from an adult with an advanced solid tumor such as melanoma, head and neck, liver or kidney cancer. This chain's CDR3 is CASSLSQGNFEQYF. The CDR3 DNA reads as TGTGCCAGCAGCTTAAGTCAGGGGAACTTCGAGCAGTACTTC.